This T cell receptor beta chain came from a study of shared T cell receptors in the human thymus. V lost 5 bases and J 3 bases, leaving 14 bases between the germline ends. This CDR3 has 14 residues. Germline V lookup: CDR1 SGHAT, CDR2 FQNNGV. Sequencing used immunoSEQ multiplex PCR; TCRdb keeps in-frame clones, though not all of them. Found here are approximately 730,000 clones, approximately 83% of them singletons; the top ten hold about 0.011%. The sample was also linked to a second study, of human thymus T cells. That paper adds: In corrective heart surgery, resections were taken, and these provided the thymus tissue. Apparent bias marked the V and J gene usage of thymic and blood repertoires. In unrelated individuals, thymic repertoires overlapped highly, according to related research.

The source material was thymocytes. The clonotype comes from a girl under three years old with a congenital heart defect. The gene calls are TRBV11-2 and TRBJ2-7; D unresolved. This chain's CDR3 is CASSRITGFYEQYF. The CDR3 region has the DNA TGTGCCAGCAGCCGGATAACCGGGTTCTACGAGCAGTACTTC.